The text below deals with one TCR beta chain. Its antigen is unidentified. Generated by immunoSEQ multiplex PCR, the TCRdb table keeps only in-frame clones and is missing some. The table lists approximately 2,300,000 clones, 85% to 95% of them singletons, with around 0.38% in the top ten. CD45RA+ naive and CD45RA-negative memory subsets were separated from CD4+ cells. The CDR3 sequence is 16 residues long. Germline CDR1 SGHAT, CDR2 FQDESV (reference sequence). With 11 bases removed from V and 3 bases from J, the gap between germline ends came to 26 bases. The entry originates in a study of shared clonotypes between healthy human individuals. Study-level results: Generation probability values for non-shared clonotypes were lower than those for clonotypes shared by all four donors. Shared across several donors were around 5% of the naive CD4 clonotypes. The authors expected sequencing depth to affect clonotype sharing among donors.

The chain has TRBV11-1 and TRBJ2-7, with TRBD2 as a possible D gene (5 bases). Sequencing was carried out using naive CD4+ T cells from PBMCs. Subset reported: CD45RA+ positively selected. This sequence originates from a man aged 18 to 29 in good health. Some clones in this sample may be carry-over from other donors' samples. The CDR3 is CAPSNLRGVAVYEQYF. The DNA of the CDR3 is TGTGCCCCCAGCAACCTACGGGGTGTGGCGGTCTACGAGCAGTACTTC.